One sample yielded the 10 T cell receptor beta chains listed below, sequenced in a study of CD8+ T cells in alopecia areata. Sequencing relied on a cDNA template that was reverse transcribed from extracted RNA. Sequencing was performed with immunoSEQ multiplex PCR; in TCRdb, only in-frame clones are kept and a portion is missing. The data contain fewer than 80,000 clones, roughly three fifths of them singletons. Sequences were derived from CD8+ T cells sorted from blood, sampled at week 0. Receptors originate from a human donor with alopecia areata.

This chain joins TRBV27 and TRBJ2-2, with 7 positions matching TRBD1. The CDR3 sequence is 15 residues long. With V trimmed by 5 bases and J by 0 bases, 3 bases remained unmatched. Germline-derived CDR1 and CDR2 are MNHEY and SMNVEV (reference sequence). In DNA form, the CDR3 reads TGTGCCAGCAGTCCGGGACAGCCGAACACCGGGGAGCTGTTTTTT. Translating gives CASSPGQPNTGELFF.

The CDR3 DNA reads TGTGCCAGCAGTACTGGTGGGCAGCCCCAGCATTTT. Protein product: CASSTGGQPQHF. The chain couples TRBV6-5 to TRBJ1-5; D unclear. Germline CDR1 and CDR2: MNHEY and SVGAGI. Trimming pared 5 bases from V and 7 bases from J, leaving 9 bases between. The CDR3 sequence is 12 residues long.

This CDR3 reads CASSEWGNSNQPQHF. CDR3 DNA: TGTGCCAGCAGTGAGTGGGGAAATAGCAATCAGCCCCAGCATTTT. The V gene is TRBV2, the J gene TRBJ1-5, with D unclear. Trimming left V 3 bases short and J 0 bases short, with 9 bases between. The V gene's germline CDR1 is SNHLY and CDR2 FYNNEI. The CDR3 covers 15 residues.

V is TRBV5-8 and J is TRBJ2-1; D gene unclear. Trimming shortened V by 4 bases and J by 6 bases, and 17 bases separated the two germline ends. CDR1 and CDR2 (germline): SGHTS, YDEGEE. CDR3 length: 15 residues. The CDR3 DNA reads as TGTGCCAGCAGCCAAGTGAGAGTAGAGCCCAATGAGCAGTTCTTC. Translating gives CASSQVRVEPNEQFF.

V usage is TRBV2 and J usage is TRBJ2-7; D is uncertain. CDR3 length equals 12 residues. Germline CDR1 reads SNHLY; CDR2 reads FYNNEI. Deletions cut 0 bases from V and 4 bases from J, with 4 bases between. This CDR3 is CASSEAEYEQYF. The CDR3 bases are TGTGCCAGCAGTGAAGCAGAGTACGAGCAGTACTTC. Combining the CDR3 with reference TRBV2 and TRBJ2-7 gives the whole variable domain EPEVTQTPSHQVTQMGQEVILRCVPISNHLYFYWYRQILGQKVEFLVSFYNNEISEKSEIFDDQFSVERPDGSNFTLKIRSTKLEDSAMYFCASSEAEYEQYFGPGTRLTVT.

The CDR3 reads CASSLLILDTGELFF. CDR3 nucleotides: TGTGCCAGCAGCTTGCTAATCCTGGACACCGGGGAGCTGTTTTTT. J is TRBJ2-2 and V is TRBV7-2; the D is unclear. CDR1 is SGHTA and CDR2 is FQGNSA in the germline V gene. The CDR3 totals 15 residues. The ends were cut back, 3 bases at V and 3 bases at J, with 11 bases in the middle.

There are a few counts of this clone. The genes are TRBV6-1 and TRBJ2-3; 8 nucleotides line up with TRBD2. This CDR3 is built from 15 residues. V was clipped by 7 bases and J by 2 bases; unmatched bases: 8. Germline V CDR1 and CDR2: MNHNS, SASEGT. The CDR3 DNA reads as TGTGCCAGCAATGATAGCGGGAACCTCACAGATACGCAGTATTTT. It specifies CASNDSGNLTDTQYF.

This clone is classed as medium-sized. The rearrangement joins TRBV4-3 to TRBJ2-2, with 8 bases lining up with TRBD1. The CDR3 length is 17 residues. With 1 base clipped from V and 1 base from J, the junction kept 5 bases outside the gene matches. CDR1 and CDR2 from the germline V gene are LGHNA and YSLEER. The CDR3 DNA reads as TGCGCCAGCAGCCAAGCCGGACAGGGATGGAACACCGGGGAGCTGTTTTTT. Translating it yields CASSQAGQGWNTGELFF.

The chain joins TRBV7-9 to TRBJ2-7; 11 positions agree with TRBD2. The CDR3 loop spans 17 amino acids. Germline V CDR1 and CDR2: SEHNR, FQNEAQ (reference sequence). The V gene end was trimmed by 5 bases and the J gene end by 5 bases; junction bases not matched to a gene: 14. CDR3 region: CASSPGLAGRRGDEQYF. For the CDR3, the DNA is TGTGCCAGCAGCCCCGGACTAGCGGGTCGCCGGGGGGACGAGCAGTACTTC. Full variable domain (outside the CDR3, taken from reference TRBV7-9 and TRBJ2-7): DTGVSQNPRHKITKRGQNVTFRCDPISEHNRLYWYRQTLGQGPEFLTYFQNEAQLEKSRLLSDRFSAERPKGSFSTLEIQRTEQGDSAMYLCASSPGLAGRRGDEQYFGPGTRLTVT.

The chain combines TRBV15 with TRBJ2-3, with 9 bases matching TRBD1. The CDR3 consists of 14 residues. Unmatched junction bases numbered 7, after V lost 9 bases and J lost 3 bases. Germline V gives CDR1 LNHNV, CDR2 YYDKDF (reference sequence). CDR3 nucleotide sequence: TGTGCCACTACAGGGGGCGGCCCTACAGATACGCAGTATTTT. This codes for CATTGGGPTDTQYF. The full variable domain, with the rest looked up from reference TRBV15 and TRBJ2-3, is DAMVIQNPRYQVTQFGKPVTLSCSQTLNHNVMYWYQQKSSQAPKLLFHYYDKDFNNEADTPDNFQSRRPNTSFCFLDIRSPGLGDTAMYLCATTGGGPTDTQYFGPGTRLTVL.